Sequencing of this TCR beta chain was carried out in a study of response to subunit inactivated influenza vaccine. Trimming removed 3 bases at V and 3 bases at J, with 18 bases between. The germline CDR1 and CDR2 sequences are MNHEY and SVGAGI. The CDR3 covers 16 residues. Remarks on this clonotype: Its target is unknown.

MiXCR, run by TCRdb on the RT-PCR reads, gives a single entry per CDR3 protein. This table has around 320,000 distinct CDR3 sequences, approximately 20% appearing once. Whole-study results and caveats: Authors suggested each seasonal influenza vaccination recruits few new T cells.

This chain uses TRBV6-5 with TRBJ2-7, with D tentatively TRBD1 or TRBD2 (5 bases each). This TCR was recovered from a man aged 50 to 75 who received an inactivated influenza vaccine. The sample consisted of PBMCs from blood, taken less than 22 months after vaccination. CDR3 DNA sequence: TGTGCCAGCAGTTATATTCGAGGGGTCAACAACTACGAGCAGTACTTC. Translation gives CASSYIRGVNNYEQYF.